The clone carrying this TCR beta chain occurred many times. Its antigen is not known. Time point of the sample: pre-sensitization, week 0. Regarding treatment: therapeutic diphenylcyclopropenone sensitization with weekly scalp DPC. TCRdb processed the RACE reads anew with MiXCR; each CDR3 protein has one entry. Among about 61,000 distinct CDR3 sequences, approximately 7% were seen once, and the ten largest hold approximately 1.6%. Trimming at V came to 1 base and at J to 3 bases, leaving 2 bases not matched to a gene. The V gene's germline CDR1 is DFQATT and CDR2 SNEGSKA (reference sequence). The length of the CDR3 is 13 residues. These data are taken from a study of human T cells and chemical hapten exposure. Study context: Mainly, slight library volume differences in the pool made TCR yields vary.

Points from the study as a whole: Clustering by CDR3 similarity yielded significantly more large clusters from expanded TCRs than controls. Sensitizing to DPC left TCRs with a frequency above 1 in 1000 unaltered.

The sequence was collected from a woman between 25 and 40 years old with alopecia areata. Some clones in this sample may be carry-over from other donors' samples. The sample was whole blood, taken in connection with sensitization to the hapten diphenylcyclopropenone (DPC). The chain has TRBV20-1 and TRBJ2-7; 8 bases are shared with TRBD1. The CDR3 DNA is TGCAGTGCTAGAGGGGGACAGGACTACGAGCAGTACTTC. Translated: CSARGGQDYEQYF.